The 9 T cell receptor beta chains presented below share a single source sample, sequenced in a study of OX40 agonist ivuxolimab in advanced cancers. The method was immunoSEQ multiplex PCR; TCRdb's version includes in-frame clones alone and lacks a portion of them. The sample holds tens of thousands of clones, over 75% seen once. Sequences were derived from CD4+ or CD8+ T cells sorted from blood, sampled in a trial of the OX40 agonist ivuxolimab. The receptors were gathered from an adult with an advanced solid tumor such as melanoma, head and neck, liver or kidney cancer.

The V call is TRBV18, the J call TRBJ2-1, with D perhaps TRBD1 (6 bases). Germline lookup yields CDR1 KGHSH and CDR2 LQKENI. The CDR3 has 12 residues. V was pared by 2 bases and J by 9 bases, with 8 bases between. The CDR3 DNA is TGTGCCAGCTCACCAGGGACAATTGAGCAGTTCTTC. Protein product: CASSPGTIEQFF.

The CDR3, as DNA: TGTGCCAGCAGCTCACTCTTTTCCGAGCAGTACTTC. It codes for CASSSLFSEQYF. This chain uses TRBV11-2 with TRBJ2-7, with unresolved D. The CDR3 extends over 12 amino acids. The ends were cut back, 4 bases at V and 6 bases at J, with 10 bases in the middle. Looked up from germline, CDR1 is SGHAT and CDR2 is FQNNGV.

The chain employs TRBV6-6 and TRBJ1-5, with D uncertain. The CDR3 contains 14 residues. Germline values: CDR1 MNHNY, CDR2 SVGAGI (reference sequence). The V gene lost 2 bases and the J gene lost 3 bases, with 8 bases spanning the gap. CDR3 DNA: TGTGCCAGCAGTTACCCCGGGGTCAATCAGCCCCAGCATTTT. Translation: CASSYPGVNQPQHF.

The chain recombines TRBV9 with TRBJ2-5, with TRBD2 identical over 12 bases. V was pared by 1 base and J by 6 bases, with 13 bases of the junction left unmatched. The CDR3 consists of 18 residues. In germline, CDR1 is SGDLS, CDR2 YYNGEE. The CDR3 sequence: CASSVSLAGGPHSKTQYF. CDR3 nucleotide sequence: TGTGCCAGCAGCGTAAGTCTAGCGGGGGGGCCTCATTCGAAGACCCAGTACTTC. Supplemented by reference TRBV9 and TRBJ2-5, the full variable domain reads DSGVTQTPKHLITATGQRVTLRCSPRSGDLSVYWYQQSLDQGLQFLIQYYNGEERAKGNILERFSAQQFPDLHSELNLSSLELGDSALYFCASSVSLAGGPHSKTQYFGPGTRLLVL.

This sequence joins TRBV5-4 and TRBJ2-3; 8 nucleotides line up with TRBD2. Germline V gene lookup returns CDR1 SGHNT and CDR2 YYREEE (reference sequence). The V segment lost 4 bases and the J segment 4 bases; nucleotides outside the gene matches: 5. CDR3 length equals 14 residues. Here the CDR3 DNA reads TGTGCCAGCAGCGGGGGACTAGAATCAGATACGCAGTATTTT. The encoded protein is CASSGGLESDTQYF.

This clone was found once. This chain connects TRBV19 to TRBJ2-1; 9 nucleotides match TRBD2. The trim removed 5 bases at V and 0 bases at J, leaving 8 bases unmatched. The length of the CDR3 is 17 residues. The germline CDR1 and CDR2 sequences are LNHDA and SQIVND (reference sequence). The CDR3 bases are TGTGCCAGTAGTCTCGGGCTAGCGGGGAGCTCCTACAATGAGCAGTTCTTC. Its translation: CASSLGLAGSSYNEQFF.

This clone was counted only a few times. The chain links TRBV14 to TRBJ2-7; weak D call: TRBD1 (6 bases). Germline V lookup: CDR1 SGHDN, CDR2 FVKESK. The CDR3 contains 15 residues. The V end lost 3 bases, the J end lost 2 bases, and 14 bases lay between the germline ends. CDR3 region: CASSQPRDTPYEQYF. CDR3 in DNA: TGTGCCAGCAGCCAGCCTCGGGACACTCCCTACGAGCAGTACTTC.

This clone occurred a few times. This sequence joins TRBV4-1 and TRBJ2-7; D gene uncertain. Germline assignment: CDR1 MGHRA and CDR2 YSYEKL. The CDR3 loop spans 13 amino acids. Trimming left V 1 base short and J 4 bases short, with 8 bases between. In nucleotides, the CDR3 is TGCGCCAGCAGCCAAGTGGGAAGTTACGAGCAGTACTTC. Translated, it gives CASSQVGSYEQYF.

The genes are TRBV6-5 and TRBJ2-2; D gene ambiguous. The CDR3 is 14 residues long. The germline CDR1 and CDR2 sequences are MNHEY and SVGAGI. Trimming took off 7 bases at V and 6 bases at J, with 15 bases between the two ends. The CDR3 sequence is CASTPGPEPGELFF. The CDR3 bases are TGTGCCAGCACCCCCGGACCCGAGCCCGGGGAGCTGTTTTTT.